The rows below give T cell receptor beta chains drawn from one sample of a study of response to subunit inactivated influenza vaccine. Via MiXCR, TCRdb re-called the RT-PCR reads, giving one row per CDR3 protein. The table records 530,000 or so distinct CDR3 sequences, approximately 12% of them present only once. Here the sequenced sample was PBMCs from blood, taken on the day of vaccination. All receptors come from a man aged 50-59 years who received an inactivated influenza vaccine. CDR3s include the opening cysteine and the closing phenylalanine or tryptophan. A D gene is named only where the DNA matches it firmly. Expanded clones get a size class; other rows say once, few or many, or leave the size out.

-,TRBV7-6,TRBJ2-3,-,CASSLWSDTQYF,TGTGCCAGCAGCTTATGGTCAGATACGCAGTATTTT
-,TRBV18,TRBJ2-5,TRBD2,CASSPRRGDGETQYF,TGTGCCAGCTCACCTCGTCGGGGGGATGGAGAGACCCAGTACTTC
few,TRBV27,TRBJ2-3,-,CASSPLFTDTQYF,TGTGCCAGCAGTCCCCTCTTCACAGATACGCAGTATTTT
many,TRBV5-1,TRBJ2-1,-,CASSLAPGNNEQFF,TGCGCCAGCAGCTTGGCCCCGGGGAACAATGAGCAGTTCTTC
few,TRBV4-3,TRBJ2-5,TRBD1,CASSQSRGRETQYF,TGCGCCAGCAGCCAGAGCAGGGGGCGCGAGACCCAGTACTTC
few,TRBV7-8,TRBJ2-3,TRBD2,CASSRERTSGERGTDTQYF,TGTGCCAGCAGCCGGGAGAGGACTAGCGGGGAACGGGGCACAGATACGCAGTATTTT
few,TRBV7-3,TRBJ2-2,TRBD1,CASSLTIGQGAPGELFF,TGTGCCAGCAGCTTAACCATAGGACAGGGGGCCCCCGGGGAGCTGTTTTTT
few,TRBV20-1,TRBJ2-7,-,CSAASGTNPYEQYF,TGCAGTGCTGCCTCCGGGACAAACCCCTACGAGCAGTACTTC
-,TRBV5-6,TRBJ2-1,-,CASSWDLSNEQFF,TGTGCCAGCAGCTGGGACTTGAGCAATGAGCAGTTCTTC
-,TRBV11-2,TRBJ1-3,TRBD1,CASSATAGGRSGNTIYF,TGTGCCAGCAGCGCAACGGCAGGGGGTCGTTCTGGAAACACCATATATTTT
-,TRBV12-3/TRBV12-4,TRBJ2-6,TRBD1,CASSPTTGGTSGANVLTF,TGTGCCAGCAGTCCTACGACAGGGGGCACATCTGGGGCCAACGTCCTGACTTTC
few,TRBV20-1,TRBJ2-3,TRBD1,CSARDPGGWGTDTQYF,TGCAGTGCTAGGGATCCAGGGGGCTGGGGCACAGATACGCAGTATTTT
-,TRBV5-1,TRBJ2-1,-,CASRRGHNEQFF,TGCGCCAGCAGGAGGGGACACAATGAGCAGTTCTTC
many,TRBV6-1,TRBJ1-3,-,CASSLRGSLLSGNTIYF,TGTGCCAGCAGTCTGAGGGGCAGCCTACTCTCTGGAAACACCATATATTTT
-,TRBV7-9,TRBJ2-1,-,CASSLEGTEQFF,TGTGCCAGCAGCTTGGAAGGGACTGAGCAGTTCTTC
-,TRBV5-6,TRBJ2-3,TRBD2,CASSPAGLANTDTQYF,TGTGCCAGCAGCCCCGCAGGACTAGCCAACACAGATACGCAGTATTTT
few,TRBV12-3/TRBV12-4,TRBJ2-1,-,CASSHLGFGGRNEQFF,TGTGCCAGCAGTCACTTGGGGTTTGGGGGGCGGAATGAGCAGTTCTTC
few,TRBV20-1,TRBJ2-1,TRBD1,CSATAGTGGYNEQFF,TGCAGTGCTACGGCCGGGACAGGGGGATACAATGAGCAGTTCTTC
few,TRBV6-5,TRBJ2-7,TRBD1,CASSYDREYEQYF,TGTGCCAGCAGTTACGACAGGGAATACGAGCAGTACTTC
-,TRBV7-9,TRBJ2-3,-,CASSLVASASTDTQYF,TGTGCCAGCAGCTTAGTAGCTAGCGCCAGCACAGATACGCAGTATTTT
few,TRBV18,TRBJ1-4,-,CASSPDSWGSEKLFF,TGTGCCAGCTCCCCAGACTCATGGGGTAGTGAAAAACTGTTTTTT
few,TRBV4-3,TRBJ2-1,TRBD2,CASSLRTSGNYPMYNEQFF,TGCGCCAGCAGCCTACGGACTAGCGGGAACTATCCAATGTACAATGAGCAGTTCTTC
-,TRBV7-2,TRBJ2-5,-,CASSIIRETQYF,TGTGCCAGCAGCATAATTAGGGAGACCCAGTACTTC
many,TRBV12-3/TRBV12-4,TRBJ2-1,TRBD2,CASSIERLAEYNEQFF,TGTGCCAGCAGTATAGAGAGACTAGCGGAATACAATGAGCAGTTCTTC
-,TRBV30,TRBJ2-7,TRBD2,CACTRLAAGYEQYF,TGTGCCTGCACTAGACTAGCTGCCGGCTACGAGCAGTACTTC
-,TRBV20-1,TRBJ1-1,-,CSARSVRDTEAFF,TGCAGTGCTAGATCGGTACGGGACACTGAAGCTTTCTTT
-,TRBV7-2,TRBJ2-2,-,CASSLDRKYTGELFF,TGTGCCAGCAGCTTAGACAGGAAATACACCGGGGAGCTGTTTTTT
-,TRBV4-3,TRBJ2-2,-,CASSQDRQFPGELFF,TGCGCCAGCAGCCAAGATCGACAGTTTCCCGGGGAGCTGTTTTTT
many,TRBV7-9,TRBJ2-2,-,CASSQGQPNTGELFF,TGTGCCAGCAGCCAAGGGCAGCCTAACACCGGGGAGCTGTTTTTT
few,TRBV29-1,TRBJ2-7,TRBD1,CSVEGDRGHLEQYF,TGCAGCGTTGAGGGGGACAGGGGGCATCTCGAGCAGTACTTC
few,TRBV2,TRBJ1-5,TRBD1,CASRDLTGGSNQPQHF,TGTGCCAGCAGAGATTTGACAGGGGGGAGCAATCAGCCCCAGCATTTT
-,TRBV10-3,TRBJ1-3,-,CAISDSGSGNTIYF,TGTGCCATCAGTGACTCAGGGTCGGGGAACACCATATATTTT
-,TRBV5-1,TRBJ2-2,-,CASSLVDRMNTGELFF,TGCGCCAGCAGCTTGGTGGACAGAATGAACACCGGGGAGCTGTTTTTT
few,TRBV12-3/TRBV12-4,TRBJ2-7,TRBD1,CASSSPGQGAIYEQYF,TGTGCCAGCAGTTCCCCGGGACAGGGGGCAATCTACGAGCAGTACTTC
-,TRBV7-9,TRBJ2-1,TRBD2,CASSLKESSGGNNEQFF,TGTGCCAGCAGCTTAAAGGAGTCTAGCGGGGGGAACAATGAGCAGTTCTTC
few,TRBV5-1,TRBJ2-7,TRBD2,CASSQPFGGGTREQYF,TGCGCCAGCAGCCAACCCTTTGGCGGGGGTACGCGCGAGCAGTACTTC
-,TRBV20-1,TRBJ2-7,-,CSARDGSYEQYF,TGCAGTGCTAGGGACGGTTCCTACGAGCAGTACTTC
-,TRBV7-8,TRBJ2-1,-,CASSLAGGNWNEQFF,TGTGCCAGCAGCTTAGCGGGCGGGAACTGGAATGAGCAGTTCTTC
many,TRBV3-1,TRBJ2-2,-,CASSQVGAAGELFF,TGTGCCAGCAGCCAAGTGGGGGCAGCCGGGGAGCTGTTTTTT
few,TRBV7-2,TRBJ2-7,-,CASSLVGLSSYEQYF,TGTGCCAGCAGCCTAGTCGGGTTGAGCTCCTACGAGCAGTACTTC
few,TRBV11-2,TRBJ2-7,-,CASSFDVRRGFSSYEQYF,TGTGCCAGCAGCTTCGACGTTCGCCGGGGTTTTAGCTCCTACGAGCAGTACTTC
many,TRBV20-1,TRBJ2-4,-,CSARPDREVETKNIQYF,TGCAGTGCTAGACCTGACAGGGAGGTAGAGACCAAAAACATTCAGTACTTC